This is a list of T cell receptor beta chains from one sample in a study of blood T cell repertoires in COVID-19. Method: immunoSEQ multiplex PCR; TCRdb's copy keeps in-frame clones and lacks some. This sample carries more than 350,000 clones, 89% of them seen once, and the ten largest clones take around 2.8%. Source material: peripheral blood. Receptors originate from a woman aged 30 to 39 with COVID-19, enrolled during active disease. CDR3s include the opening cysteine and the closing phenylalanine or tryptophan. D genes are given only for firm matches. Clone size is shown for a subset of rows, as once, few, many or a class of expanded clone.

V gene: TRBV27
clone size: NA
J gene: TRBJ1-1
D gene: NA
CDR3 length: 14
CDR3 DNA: TGTGCCAGCAGTTTATCGTCCATGAACACTGAAGCTTTCTTT
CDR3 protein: CASSLSSMNTEAFF

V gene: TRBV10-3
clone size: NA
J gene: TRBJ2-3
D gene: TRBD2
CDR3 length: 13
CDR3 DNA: TGTGCCATCAGTACAACTAGCGGAGATACGCAGTATTTT
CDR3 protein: CAISTTSGDTQYF

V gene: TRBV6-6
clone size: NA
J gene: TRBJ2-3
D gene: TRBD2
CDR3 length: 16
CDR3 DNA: TGTGCCAGCAGACTCGGAGCGGGGATAAACACAGATACGCAGTATTTT
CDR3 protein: CASRLGAGINTDTQYF

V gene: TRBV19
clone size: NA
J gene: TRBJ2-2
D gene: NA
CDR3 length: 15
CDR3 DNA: TGTGCCAGTAGTATACAGACAGGTCCTCCGGGGGAGCTGTTTTTT
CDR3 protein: CASSIQTGPPGELFF

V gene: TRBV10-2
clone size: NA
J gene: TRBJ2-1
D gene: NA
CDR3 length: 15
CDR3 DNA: TGCGCCAGCAGTGGGCGGGCAAGCTCCTACAATGAGCAGTTCTTC
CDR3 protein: CASSGRASSYNEQFF

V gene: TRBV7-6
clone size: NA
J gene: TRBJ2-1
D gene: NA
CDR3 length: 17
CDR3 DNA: TGTGCCAGCAGCTTAGGCCCCAGGGGAAGCTCCTACAATGAGCAGTTCTTC
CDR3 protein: CASSLGPRGSSYNEQFF

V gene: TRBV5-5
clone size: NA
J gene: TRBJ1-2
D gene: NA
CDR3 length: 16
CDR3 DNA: TGTGCCAGCAGCGCGGTCGGGGGGGGTGCTAACTATGGCTACACCTTC
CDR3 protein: CASSAVGGGANYGYTF

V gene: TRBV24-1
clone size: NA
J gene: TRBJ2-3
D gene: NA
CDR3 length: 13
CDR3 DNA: TGTGCCACCAGTGTTCCTCCTACAGATACGCAGTATTTT
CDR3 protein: CATSVPPTDTQYF

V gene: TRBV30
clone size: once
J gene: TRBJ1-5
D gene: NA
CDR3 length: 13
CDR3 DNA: TGTGCCTGGAGTGTACAGGGCAGGCAGCCCCAGCATTTT
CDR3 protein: CAWSVQGRQPQHF

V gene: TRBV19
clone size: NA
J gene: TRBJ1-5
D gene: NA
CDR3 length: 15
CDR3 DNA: TGTGCCAGTATCGGGCGACACGGGGGCAATCAGCCCCAGCATTTT
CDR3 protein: CASIGRHGGNQPQHF

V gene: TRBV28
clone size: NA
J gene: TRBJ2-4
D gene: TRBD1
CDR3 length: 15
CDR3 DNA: TGTGCCAGCAGTCCCTGGGGGACAGGGGAGAACATTCAGTACTTC
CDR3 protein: CASSPWGTGENIQYF

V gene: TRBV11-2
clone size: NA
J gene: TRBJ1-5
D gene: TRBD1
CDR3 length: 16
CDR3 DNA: TGTGCCAGCAGCTTAGGGTCAGGGGGATACGATCAGCCCCAGCATTTT
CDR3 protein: CASSLGSGGYDQPQHF

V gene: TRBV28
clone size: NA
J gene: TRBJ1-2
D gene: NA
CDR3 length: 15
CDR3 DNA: TGTGCCAGCAGTTCCTCCTGGGGGGGGAACTATGGCTACACCTTC
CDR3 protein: CASSSSWGGNYGYTF

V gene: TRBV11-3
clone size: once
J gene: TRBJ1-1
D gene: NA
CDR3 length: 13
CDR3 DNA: TGTGCCAGCAGCTTGGCCTCAGGGGCTGAAGCTTTCTTT
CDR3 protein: CASSLASGAEAFF

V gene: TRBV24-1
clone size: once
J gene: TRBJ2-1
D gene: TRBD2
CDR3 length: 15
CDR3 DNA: TGTGCCACCAGTGCGCCGCGGGAGGGCCGTCTTGAGCAGTTCTTC
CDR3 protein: CATSAPREGRLEQFF

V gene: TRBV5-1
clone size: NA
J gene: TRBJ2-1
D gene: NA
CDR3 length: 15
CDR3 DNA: TGCGCCAGCAGCTTCACTTCTCTGAACTACAATGAGCAGTTCTTC
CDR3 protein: CASSFTSLNYNEQFF

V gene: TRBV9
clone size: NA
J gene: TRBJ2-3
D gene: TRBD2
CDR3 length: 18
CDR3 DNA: TGTGCCAGCAGCGTAGGCTTAGCGGGGGCCCTTATCACAGATACGCAGTATTTT
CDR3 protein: CASSVGLAGALITDTQYF

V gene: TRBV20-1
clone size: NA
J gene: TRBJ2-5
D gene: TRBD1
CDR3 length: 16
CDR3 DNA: TGCAGTGCTACTGACAGGGGGCTTCAATACCAAGAGACCCAGTACTTC
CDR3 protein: CSATDRGLQYQETQYF

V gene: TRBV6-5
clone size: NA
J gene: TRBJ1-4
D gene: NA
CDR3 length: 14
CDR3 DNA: TGTGCCAGCAGTTACAACGGGGCTAATGAAAAACTGTTTTTT
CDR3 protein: CASSYNGANEKLFF

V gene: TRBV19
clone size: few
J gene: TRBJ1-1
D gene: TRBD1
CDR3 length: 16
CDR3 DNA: TGTGCCAGTCCCCCACTGGGACAGCCTGGGAACACTGAAGCTTTCTTT
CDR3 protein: CASPPLGQPGNTEAFF

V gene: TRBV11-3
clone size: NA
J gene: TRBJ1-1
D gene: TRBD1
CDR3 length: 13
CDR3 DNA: TGTGCCAGCAGCCTACGGGACAGCACTGAAGCTTTCTTT
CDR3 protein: CASSLRDSTEAFF

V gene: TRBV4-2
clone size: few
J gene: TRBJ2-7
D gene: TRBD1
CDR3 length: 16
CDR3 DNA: TGTGCCAGCAGCCAAGATATGGGACAGGGGAGATGGGAGCAGTACTTC
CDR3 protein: CASSQDMGQGRWEQYF

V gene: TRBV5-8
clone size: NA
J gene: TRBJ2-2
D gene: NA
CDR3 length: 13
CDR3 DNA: TGTGCCAGCAGCCTAGACAGGACCGGGGAGCTGTTTTTT
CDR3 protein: CASSLDRTGELFF

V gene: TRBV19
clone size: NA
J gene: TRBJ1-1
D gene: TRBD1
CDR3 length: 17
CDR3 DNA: TGTGCCAGTAGCTTTAAGGGACAGGCCTGGCTGGACACTGAAGCTTTCTTT
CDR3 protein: CASSFKGQAWLDTEAFF

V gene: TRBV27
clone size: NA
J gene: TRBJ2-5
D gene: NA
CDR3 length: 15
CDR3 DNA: TGTGCCAGCAGTGCCTACGCGGGGGCCGGGGAGACCCAGTACTTC
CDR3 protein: CASSAYAGAGETQYF

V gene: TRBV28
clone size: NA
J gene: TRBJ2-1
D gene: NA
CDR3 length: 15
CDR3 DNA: TGTGCCAGCAGCCAGAGCGGGTCGGACGAGGGTGAGCAGTTCTTC
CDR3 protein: CASSQSGSDEGEQFF

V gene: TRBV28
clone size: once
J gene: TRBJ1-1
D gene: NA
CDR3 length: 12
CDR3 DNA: TGTGCCAGCAGTTTAGGGGCCACTGAAGCTTTCTTT
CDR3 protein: CASSLGATEAFF

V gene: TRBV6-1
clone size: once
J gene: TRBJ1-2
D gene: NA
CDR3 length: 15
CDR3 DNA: TGTGCCAGCAGTGAAGCCGTGGCAGTTAACTATGGCTACACCTTC
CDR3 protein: CASSEAVAVNYGYTF

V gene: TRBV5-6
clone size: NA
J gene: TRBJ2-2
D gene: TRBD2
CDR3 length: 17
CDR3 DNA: TGTGCCAGCAGCCCCGGACTAGCGGGGGTGAATATCGGGGAGCTGTTTTTT
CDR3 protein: CASSPGLAGVNIGELFF

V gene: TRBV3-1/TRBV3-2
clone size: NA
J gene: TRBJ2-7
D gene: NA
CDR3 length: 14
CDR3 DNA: TGTGCCAGCAGCCATAGACAGGCATCCTACGAGCAGTACTTC
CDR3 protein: CASSHRQASYEQYF

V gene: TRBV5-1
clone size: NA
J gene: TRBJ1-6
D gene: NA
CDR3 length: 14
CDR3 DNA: TGCGCCAGCACCTACGGTGCTACCAATTCACCCCTCCACTTT
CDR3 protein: CASTYGATNSPLHF

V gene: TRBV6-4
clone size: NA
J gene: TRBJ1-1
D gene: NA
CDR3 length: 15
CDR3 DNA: TGTGCCAGCAGTGTTTACAGGTCGATGAACACTGAAGCTTTCTTT
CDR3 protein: CASSVYRSMNTEAFF

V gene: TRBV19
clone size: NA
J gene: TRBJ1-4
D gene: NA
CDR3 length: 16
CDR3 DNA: TGTGCCAGTTCCTACGGTAGGAGGGTAGCTAATGAAAAACTGTTTTTT
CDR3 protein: CASSYGRRVANEKLFF

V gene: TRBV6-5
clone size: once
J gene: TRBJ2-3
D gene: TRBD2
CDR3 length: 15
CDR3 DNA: TGTGCCAGCAGTATCTCAGGACTAGTTGGAGATACGCAGTATTTT
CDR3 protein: CASSISGLVGDTQYF

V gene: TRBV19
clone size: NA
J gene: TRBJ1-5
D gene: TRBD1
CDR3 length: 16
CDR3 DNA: TGTGCCAGTAGTAAATGGGACAGGGGAGGGAATCAGCCCCAGCATTTT
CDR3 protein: CASSKWDRGGNQPQHF

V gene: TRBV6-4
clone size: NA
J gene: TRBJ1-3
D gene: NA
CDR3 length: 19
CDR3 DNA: TGTGCCAGCAGTGACTCCACAGGGCTCGATAAACCCTCTGGAAACACCATATATTTT
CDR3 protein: CASSDSTGLDKPSGNTIYF

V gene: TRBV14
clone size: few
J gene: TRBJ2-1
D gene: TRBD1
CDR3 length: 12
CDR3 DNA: TGTGCCAGCAGCTTGAGGACAGGTCAGCAGTTCTTC
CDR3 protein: CASSLRTGQQFF

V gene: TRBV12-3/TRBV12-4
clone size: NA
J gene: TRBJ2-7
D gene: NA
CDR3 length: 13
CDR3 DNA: TGTGCCAGCAGTCCGGGAGAGCCCTACGAGCAGTACTTC
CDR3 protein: CASSPGEPYEQYF

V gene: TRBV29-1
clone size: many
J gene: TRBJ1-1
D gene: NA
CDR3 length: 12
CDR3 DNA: TGCAGCGCTGGGGCGGAAGGCACTGAAGCTTTCTTT
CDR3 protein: CSAGAEGTEAFF

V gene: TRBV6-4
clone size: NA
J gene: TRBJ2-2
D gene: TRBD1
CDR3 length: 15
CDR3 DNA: TGTGCCAGCAGTGGGAGGGACAGGGCGGCCGGGGAGCTGTTTTTT
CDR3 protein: CASSGRDRAAGELFF

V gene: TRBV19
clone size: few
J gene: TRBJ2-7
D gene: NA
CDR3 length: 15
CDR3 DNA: TGTGCCAGTAGTATAGATACCGGTCCCTCCTACGAGCAGTACTTC
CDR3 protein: CASSIDTGPSYEQYF

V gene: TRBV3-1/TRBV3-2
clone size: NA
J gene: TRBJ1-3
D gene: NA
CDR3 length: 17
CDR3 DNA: TGTGCCAGCAGCCAAAGTCACGACAGGAGCTCTGGAAACACCATATATTTT
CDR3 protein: CASSQSHDRSSGNTIYF

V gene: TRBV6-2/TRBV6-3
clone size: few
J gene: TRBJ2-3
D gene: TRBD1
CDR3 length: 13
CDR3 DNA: TGTGCCAGCAGTTACTCAGAGGGGGCGGCGCAGTATTTT
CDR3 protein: CASSYSEGAAQYF

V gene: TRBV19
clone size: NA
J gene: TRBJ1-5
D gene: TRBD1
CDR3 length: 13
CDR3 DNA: TGTGCCAGTAAGGGACAGGGCCTACAGCCCCAGCATTTT
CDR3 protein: CASKGQGLQPQHF

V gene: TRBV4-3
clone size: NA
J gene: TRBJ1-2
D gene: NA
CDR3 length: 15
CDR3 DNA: TGCGCCAGCAGCTCCGGGTCTTTTAATGTACATGGCTACACCTTC
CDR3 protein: CASSSGSFNVHGYTF

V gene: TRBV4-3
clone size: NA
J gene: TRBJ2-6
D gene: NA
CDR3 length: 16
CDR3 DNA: TGCGCCAGCAGCCGTGCACGGGGGACTGGGGCCAACGTCCTGACTTTC
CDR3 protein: CASSRARGTGANVLTF

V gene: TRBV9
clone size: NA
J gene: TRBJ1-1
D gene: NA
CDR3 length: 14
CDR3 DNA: TGTGCCAGCAGCGTATCCTTTCGGGACACTGAAGCTTTCTTT
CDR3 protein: CASSVSFRDTEAFF

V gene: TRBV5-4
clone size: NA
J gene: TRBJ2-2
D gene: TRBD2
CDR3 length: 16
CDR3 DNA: TGTGCCAGCAGCTTGCCGGCGGGGGGGCTGACCGGGGAGCTGTTTTTT
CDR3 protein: CASSLPAGGLTGELFF

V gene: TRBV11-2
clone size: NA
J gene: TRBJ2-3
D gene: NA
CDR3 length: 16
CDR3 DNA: TGTGCCAGCAGCTTCCTTATGACAGGTAGCACAGATACGCAGTATTTT
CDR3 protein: CASSFLMTGSTDTQYF

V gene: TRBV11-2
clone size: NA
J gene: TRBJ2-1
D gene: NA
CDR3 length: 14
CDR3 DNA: TGTGCCAGCAGCTTAGGGACTAACATCAATGAGCAGTTCTTC
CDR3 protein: CASSLGTNINEQFF

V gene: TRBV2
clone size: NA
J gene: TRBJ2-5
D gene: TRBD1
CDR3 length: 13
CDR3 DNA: TGTGCCAGCAACTTGGGGACAGGGGAGACCCAGTACTTC
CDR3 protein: CASNLGTGETQYF

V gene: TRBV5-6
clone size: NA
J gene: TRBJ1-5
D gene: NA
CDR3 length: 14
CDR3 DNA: TGTGCCAGCACCTTACGGGGAAGGGGGCAGCCCCAGCATTTT
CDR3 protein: CASTLRGRGQPQHF

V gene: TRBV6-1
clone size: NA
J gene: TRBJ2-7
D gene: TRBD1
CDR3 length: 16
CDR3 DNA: TGTGCCAGCAGTGAATATGGGACAGGGGTAACCTACGAGCAGTACTTC
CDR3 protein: CASSEYGTGVTYEQYF

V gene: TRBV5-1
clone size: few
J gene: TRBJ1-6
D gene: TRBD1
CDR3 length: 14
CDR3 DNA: TGCGCCAGCAGCTCGACAGGGGATAATTCACCCCTCCACTTT
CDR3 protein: CASSSTGDNSPLHF

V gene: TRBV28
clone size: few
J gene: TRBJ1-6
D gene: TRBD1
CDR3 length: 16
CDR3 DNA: TGTGCCAGCAGTTTCGCCGGGACAGGATCTAATTCACCCCTCCACTTT
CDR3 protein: CASSFAGTGSNSPLHF

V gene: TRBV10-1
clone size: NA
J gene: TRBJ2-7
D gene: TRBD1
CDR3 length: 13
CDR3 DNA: TGCGCCAGCAGTGGGGACAGGCCCTACGAGCAGTACTTC
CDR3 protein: CASSGDRPYEQYF

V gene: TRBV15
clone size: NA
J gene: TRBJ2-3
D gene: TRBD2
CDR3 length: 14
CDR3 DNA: TGTGCCACCAGCGGCGGGGGGGGCGCGTATACGCAGTATTTT
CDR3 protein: CATSGGGGAYTQYF

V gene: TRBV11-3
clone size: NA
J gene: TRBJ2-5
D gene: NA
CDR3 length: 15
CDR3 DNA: TGTGCCAGCAGCTTGAGGGTCCTAGCTCAAGAGACCCAGTACTTC
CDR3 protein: CASSLRVLAQETQYF

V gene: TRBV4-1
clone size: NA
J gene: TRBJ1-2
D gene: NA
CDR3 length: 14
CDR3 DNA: TGCGCCAGCAGCCAAGACGTAGTGTTCCACGGCTACACCTTC
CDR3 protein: CASSQDVVFHGYTF

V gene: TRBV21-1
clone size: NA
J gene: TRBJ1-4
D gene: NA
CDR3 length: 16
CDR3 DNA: TGTGCCAGCAGCAAAGCTCGGGTCGCAACTAATGAAAAACTGTTTTTT
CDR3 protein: CASSKARVATNEKLFF